The present T cell receptor beta chain was sequenced within a study of T cells after yellow fever vaccination. V was clipped by 7 bases and J by 3 bases, with 13 bases between them. This CDR3 is built from 13 residues. TCRdb passed the 5' RACE reads through MiXCR, listing each CDR3 protein once. The data show about 300,000 distinct CDR3 sequences, around 7% seen once. This sequence was found in a young man who received the YFV17D yellow fever vaccine. The genes are TRBV12-3 or TRBV12-4 and TRBJ2-7; no reliable D call. The sample in question was PBMCs, obtained around 45 days after the first yellow fever vaccination. In DNA, the CDR3 is TGTGCCAGCAACACCCTGGTCCTCTACGAGCAGTACTTC. Translating gives CASNTLVLYEQYF.